The rows below give T cell receptor beta chains drawn from one sample of a study of OX40 agonist ivuxolimab in advanced cancers. This table comes from immunoSEQ multiplex PCR, and its TCRdb copy is limited to in-frame clones, with some not included. Among roughly 23,000 clones listed, around three quarters were seen once. The input for sequencing was CD4+ or CD8+ T cells sorted from blood, taken in a trial of the OX40 agonist ivuxolimab. The receptor source for this set is an adult with an advanced solid tumor such as melanoma, head and neck, liver or kidney cancer. Both conserved end residues are part of each CDR3. The D gene is left open where the match is weak. Clone size is stated in some rows and not others, as once, few, many or a class when expanded.

>.|TRBJ2-3|TRBV19|.
TGTGCCAGTAGTTATACAGGGTCTAGCACAGATACGCAGTATTTT
CASSYTGSSTDTQYF
>.|TRBJ1-2|TRBV14|TRBD1
TGTGCCAGCAGCAAACTTCCGGGACAGGAGAACTATGGCTACACCTTC
CASSKLPGQENYGYTF
>.|TRBJ2-5|TRBV6-6|.
TGTGCCAGCAGCCCTCGGGGGCAAGAGACCCAGTACTTC
CASSPRGQETQYF
>.|TRBJ2-6|TRBV19|.
TGTGCCAGTAGTATGTGGATGTCTGGGGCCAACGTCCTGACTTTC
CASSMWMSGANVLTF
>.|TRBJ1-4|TRBV19|.
TGTGCCAGTAGTATAGGAGGGCATGCAACTAATGAAAAACTGTTTTTT
CASSIGGHATNEKLFF
>.|TRBJ2-1|TRBV1|.
TGCACCTCTGATAAGGGGGTCTTAGGAATGGAGCAGTTCTTC
CTSDKGVLGMEQFF
>.|TRBJ2-5|TRBV7-9|.
TGTGCCAGCACCTCGGGCGGTCAAGAGACCCAGTACTTC
CASTSGGQETQYF
>.|TRBJ2-1|TRBV19|TRBD1
TGTGCCAGTAGCGACAGGGGGGGCTACAATGAGCAGTTCTTC
CASSDRGGYNEQFF
>few|TRBJ2-3|TRBV7-6|TRBD2
TGTGCCAGCAGCGTCGGACTAGATCCAGATACGCAGTATTTT
CASSVGLDPDTQYF
>.|TRBJ1-2|TRBV5-5|TRBD1
TGTGCCAGCAGCTTGGTACAGGGGAGTAGTGGCTACACCTTC
CASSLVQGSSGYTF
>.|TRBJ1-2|TRBV30|.
TGTGCCTGGAGTGTACCGGGGGTGAACTATGGCTACACCTTC
CAWSVPGVNYGYTF
>few|TRBJ1-5|TRBV7-9|.
TGTGCCAGCAGCCCAAGTGGGAATCAGCCCCAGCATTTT
CASSPSGNQPQHF
>.|TRBJ2-5|TRBV11-2|.
TGTGCCAGCTCGCGGGCGCGGGAGACCCAGTACTTC
CASSRARETQYF
>.|TRBJ2-7|TRBV6-5|TRBD2
TGTGCCAGCGGCGGGGGAACCTACGAGCAGTACTTC
CASGGGTYEQYF
>.|TRBJ1-3|TRBV7-6|.
TGTGCCAGCAGCTTAGGTCTGAGCTCTGGAAACACCATATATTTT
CASSLGLSSGNTIYF
>.|TRBJ1-5|TRBV7-2|TRBD1
TGTGCCAGCAGCTTTGGGACAGGGGGACAGCCCCAGCATTTT
CASSFGTGGQPQHF
>.|TRBJ2-7|TRBV7-6|TRBD2
TGTGCCAGCAGCTTGGGTGGTAGCGGGGTCTCCTACGAGCAGTACTTC
CASSLGGSGVSYEQYF
>.|TRBJ2-7|TRBV11-3|TRBD1
TGTGCCAGCAGCTTCGGGACAGGGAACGAGCAGTACTTC
CASSFGTGNEQYF
>once|TRBJ2-7|TRBV4-2|.
TGTGCCAGCAGCCAAGATGAGGGGATCTCCTACGAGCAGTACTTC
CASSQDEGISYEQYF
>.|TRBJ1-2|TRBV5-1|TRBD1
TGCGCCAGCAGCCCCCGGGGGGCGCAGGGGGGAGGCTACACCTTC
CASSPRGAQGGGYTF
>.|TRBJ2-5|TRBV6-1|.
TGTGCCAGCAGTGAAGTTCACAGAGACCCACGGGAGACCCAGTACTTC
CASSEVHRDPRETQYF
>.|TRBJ1-4|TRBV4-2|TRBD1
TGTGCCAGCAGCCACCCGACAGGGGGCTCTAATGAAAAACTGTTTTTT
CASSHPTGGSNEKLFF
>.|TRBJ2-5|TRBV4-1|TRBD2
TGCGCCAGCAGCCATGGGGGGGGGAACCAAGAGACCCAGTACTTC
CASSHGGGNQETQYF
>.|TRBJ1-4|TRBV6-5|.
TGTGCCAGCAGTTACGGGCAGTCTGGGTCTAATGAAAAACTGTTTTTT
CASSYGQSGSNEKLFF
>.|TRBJ2-3|TRBV7-9|TRBD2
TGTGCCAGCAGTCACGCGAGCGGGGGAGATACGCAGTATTTT
CASSHASGGDTQYF